This passage covers 23 T cell receptor beta chains from one sample sequenced in a study of monozygotic twins with inflammatory bowel disease (dated by TCRdb to between 2018 and 2021). Library generation was performed with 5' RACE. Sequencing was performed on an Illumina HiSeq 2500. Based on TCRdb reprocessing of the reads, there is one entry per CDR3 protein sequence, and DNA is missing. This sample's listing comprises roughly 150,000 distinct CDR3 sequences. The ten biggest clones cover roughly 3% of the sample. Sequenced input: blood. The receptors derive from a human donor with ulcerative colitis or Crohn's disease, or a healthy co-twin of an affected twin (not recorded which).

The rearrangement links TRBV18 to TRBJ2-3; TCRdb outputs TRBD2, but without DNA this stays unchecked. Germline V gene sequence: CDR1 KGHSH, CDR2 LQKENI. The CDR3 spans 16 residues. CDR3 in amino acids: CASSPTSSAYTDTQYF.

The rearrangement uses TRBV18 and TRBJ2-7; TCRdb's assignment of TRBD1 cannot be checked, as there is no DNA. The CDR3 is 16 amino acids. Looked up from germline, CDR1 is KGHSH and CDR2 is LQKENI. The CDR3 reads CASSPLGQGASYEQYF.

V gene TRBV29-1 combines with J gene TRBJ2-2. CDR1 is SQVTM, CDR2 ANQGSEA, per germline. The CDR3 sequence is 13 residues long. The CDR3 sequence is CSVEPENTGELFF.

The chain links TRBV20-1 to TRBJ2-5; TCRdb indicates TRBD1, and absent DNA this call remains unverified. Germline V lookup: CDR1 DFQATT, CDR2 SNEGSKA (reference sequence). This CDR3 contains 13 residues. The CDR3 here is CSAPPPGAETQYF.

The J gene is TRBJ2-2, the V gene TRBV9; TCRdb calls TRBD1, which cannot be checked without DNA. From germline, CDR1 is SGDLS and CDR2 YYNGEE. The CDR3 contains 17 residues. The CDR3 here is CASSVLTGQGPSGELFF.

The V and J genes are TRBV7-9 and TRBJ2-1; absent DNA, TCRdb's TRBD2 call cannot be checked. The germline gives CDR1 SEHNR, CDR2 FQNEAQ (reference sequence). The CDR3 has 15 residues. CDR3 in amino acids: CASTSREREFNEQFF.

The rearrangement links TRBV20-1 to TRBJ2-7; TCRdb lists TRBD1, though no DNA is available to test this call. This CDR3 is built from 14 residues. From germline, CDR1 is DFQATT and CDR2 SNEGSKA (reference sequence). This CDR3 reads CSARDPGLVYEQYF.

J is TRBJ2-2 and V is TRBV30; with no DNA, the TCRdb D assignment of TRBD2 cannot be verified. Germline CDR1 GTSNPN, CDR2 SVGIG (reference sequence). This CDR3 contains 15 residues. The CDR3 region is CARPSGTTGTGELFF.

The gene calls are TRBV19 and TRBJ2-7; TCRdb gives TRBD2 as the D gene, but with no DNA this cannot be confirmed. Germline CDR1 is LNHDA and CDR2 is SQIVND (reference sequence). This CDR3 contains 16 residues. The CDR3 is CASSIRTSGGSYEQYF.

V gene TRBV28 combines with J gene TRBJ2-2; TCRdb designates TRBD2, a call that cannot be tested without DNA. The length of the CDR3 is 18 residues. Germline-derived CDR1 and CDR2 are MDHEN and SYDVKM. CDR3 loop: CASSSSGTSGRKTGELFF.

The gene calls are TRBV2 and TRBJ1-5; the TCRdb D gene call, TRBD1, has no DNA to confirm it. CDR3 length: 14 residues. Germline V gene data show CDR1 as SNHLY and CDR2 as FYNNEI. The CDR3 spells CASSEGQGMQPQHF.

The CDR3 sequence: CASSPHGQSGRGYNEQFF. The chain carries TRBV19 and TRBJ2-1; TCRdb calls TRBD1, which cannot be checked without DNA. Germline V gene sequence: CDR1 LNHDA, CDR2 SQIVND (reference sequence). This CDR3 comprises 18 residues.

The chain joins TRBV27 to TRBJ1-2; without DNA, the TCRdb call of TRBD1 cannot be checked. Germline loops: CDR1 MNHEY, CDR2 SMNVEV (reference sequence). The CDR3 extends over 16 amino acids. CDR3 loop: CASSLREQGFPYGYTF.

V is TRBV20-1 and J is TRBJ1-6; TCRdb reports TRBD1, a call that lacks DNA to check it against. Germline loops: CDR1 DFQATT, CDR2 SNEGSKA (reference sequence). CDR3 size: 15 residues. CDR3 sequence reads: CSASRPDRGNSPLHF.

The V and J genes are TRBV24-1 and TRBJ2-1; TCRdb's D gene call, TRBD1, goes unchecked for lack of DNA. This CDR3 has 15 amino acids. CDR1 and CDR2 (germline): KGHDR, SFDVKD. CDR3 protein: CATSGWDSGNNEQFF.

The V gene is TRBV7-6, the J gene TRBJ2-1; the D call from TCRdb, TRBD1, cannot be confirmed without DNA. The CDR3 runs to 14 residues. Germline V gene data show CDR1 as SGHVS and CDR2 as FNYEAQ. CDR3 in amino acids: CASSRQAGYNEQFF.

V and J are TRBV19 and TRBJ1-5; checking the TCRdb D call of TRBD1 is not possible without DNA. The CDR3 length is 12 residues. Germline CDR1 reads LNHDA; CDR2 reads SQIVND (reference sequence). The CDR3 loop reads CASRQGNQPQHF.

This chain uses TRBV20-1 with TRBJ2-1; there is no DNA to check the TCRdb D call of TRBD2. The CDR3 runs 14 residues. CDR1 and CDR2 from the germline V gene are DFQATT and SNEGSKA (reference sequence). CDR3 region: CSASGGASGYEQFF.

V and J are TRBV19 and TRBJ2-1; checking the TCRdb D call of TRBD2 is not possible without DNA. CDR1 is LNHDA and CDR2 is SQIVND in the germline V gene (reference sequence). This CDR3 region has 15 residues. CDR3 region: CASRTLAGGHNEQFF.

This chain connects TRBV12-3 or TRBV12-4 to TRBJ1-5; TCRdb selects TRBD1, and the lack of DNA leaves this call unchecked. The CDR3 sequence is 16 residues long. The chain's CDR3 is CASSLSGQGINQPQHF.

This chain links TRBV18 with TRBJ2-1. This CDR3 contains 14 residues. Germline-derived CDR1 and CDR2 are KGHSH and LQKENI. The CDR3 spells CASSPDDSYNEQFF.

The chain employs TRBV12-3 or TRBV12-4 and TRBJ2-1; TCRdb returns TRBD2, unconfirmable since there is no DNA. The CDR3 loop spans 15 amino acids. CDR3 region: CASSPGLSPLGEQFF.

The chain uses TRBV20-1 and TRBJ1-3. The CDR3 covers 12 residues. Germline V gives CDR1 DFQATT, CDR2 SNEGSKA (reference sequence). This CDR3 reads CSARYPGNTIYF.